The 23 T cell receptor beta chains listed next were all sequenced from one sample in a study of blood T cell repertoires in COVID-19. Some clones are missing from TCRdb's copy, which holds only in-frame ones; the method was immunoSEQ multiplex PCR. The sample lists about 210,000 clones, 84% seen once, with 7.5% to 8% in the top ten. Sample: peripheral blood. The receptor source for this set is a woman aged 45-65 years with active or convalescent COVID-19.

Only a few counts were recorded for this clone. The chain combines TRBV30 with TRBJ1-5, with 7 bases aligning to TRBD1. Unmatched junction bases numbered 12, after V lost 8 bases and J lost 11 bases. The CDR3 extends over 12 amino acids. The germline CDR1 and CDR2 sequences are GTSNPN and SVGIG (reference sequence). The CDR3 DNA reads TGTGCCGTGGGACAGTTAGGTATGGCCCAGCATTTT. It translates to CAVGQLGMAQHF. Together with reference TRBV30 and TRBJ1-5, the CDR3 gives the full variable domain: SQTIHQWPATLVQPVGSPLSLECTVEGTSNPNLYWYRQAAGRGLQLLFYSVGIGQISSEVPQNLSASRPQDRQFILSSKKLLLSDSGFYLCAVGQLGMAQHFGDGTRLSIL.

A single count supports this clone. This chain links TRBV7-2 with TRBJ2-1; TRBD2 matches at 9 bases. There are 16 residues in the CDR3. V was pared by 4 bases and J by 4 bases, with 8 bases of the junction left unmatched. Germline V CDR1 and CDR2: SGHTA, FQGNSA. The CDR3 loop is CASSSAGLAYYNEQFF. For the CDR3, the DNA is TGTGCCAGCAGCTCCGCTGGACTAGCGTATTACAATGAGCAGTTCTTC.

CDR3 nucleotides: TGCGCCAGCAGCTTGGAAGGGGGCCTTGGCTACACCTTC. It yields the protein CASSLEGGLGYTF. This chain links TRBV5-1 with TRBJ1-2; 7 nucleotides match TRBD1. This CDR3 contains 13 residues. Trimming took 0 bases from V and 7 from J; bases not matched to a gene: 3. Germline V gene data show CDR1 as SGHRS and CDR2 as YFSETQ.

Here the CDR3 reads CASSSTGGRRGYTF. CDR3 in DNA: TGCGCCAGCAGCTCCACAGGGGGCAGAAGGGGCTACACCTTC. The V and J genes are TRBV5-1 and TRBJ1-2; TRBD1 agrees at 9 bases. V dropped 3 bases and J dropped 8; count of bases not matched to a gene: 8. The length of the CDR3 is 14 residues. CDR1 SGHRS and CDR2 YFSETQ come from the germline V gene.

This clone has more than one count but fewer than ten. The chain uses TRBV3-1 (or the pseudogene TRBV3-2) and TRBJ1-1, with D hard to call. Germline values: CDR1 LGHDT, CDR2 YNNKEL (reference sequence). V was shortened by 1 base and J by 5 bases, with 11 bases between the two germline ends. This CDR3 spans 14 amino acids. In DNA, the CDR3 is TGTGCCAGCAGCCAAGGCGACGGCGGAACTGAAGCTTTCTTT. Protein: CASSQGDGGTEAFF.

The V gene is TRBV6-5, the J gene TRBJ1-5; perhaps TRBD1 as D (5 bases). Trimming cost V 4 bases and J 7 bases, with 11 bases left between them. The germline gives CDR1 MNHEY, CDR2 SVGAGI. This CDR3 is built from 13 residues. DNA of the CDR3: TGTGCCAGCAGTTCGTGGGGGGGGCAGCCCCAGCATTTT. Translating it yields CASSSWGGQPQHF.

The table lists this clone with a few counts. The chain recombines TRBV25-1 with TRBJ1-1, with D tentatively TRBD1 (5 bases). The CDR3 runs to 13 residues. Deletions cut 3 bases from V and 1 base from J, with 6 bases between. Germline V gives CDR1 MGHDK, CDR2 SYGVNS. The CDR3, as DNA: TGTGCCAGCAGTGATACAGGGAACACTGAAGCTTTCTTT. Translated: CASSDTGNTEAFF.

CDR3 DNA: TGCGCCAGCAGTGATGGGACTAGCGGGGGTCCGCGGGAGCTGTTTTTT. Protein sequence: CASSDGTSGGPRELFF. This sequence joins TRBV10-2 and TRBJ2-2; 14 bases agree with TRBD2. Losses at the gene ends were 3 bases for V and 9 bases for J; bases not matched to a gene: 6. From germline, CDR1 is WSHSY and CDR2 SAAADI. CDR3 length: 16 amino acids.

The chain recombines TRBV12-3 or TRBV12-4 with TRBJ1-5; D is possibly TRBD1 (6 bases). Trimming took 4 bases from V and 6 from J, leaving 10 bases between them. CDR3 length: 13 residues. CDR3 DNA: TGTGCCAGCAGTTACAGGGTTGCTCAGCCCCAGCATTTT. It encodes CASSYRVAQPQHF.

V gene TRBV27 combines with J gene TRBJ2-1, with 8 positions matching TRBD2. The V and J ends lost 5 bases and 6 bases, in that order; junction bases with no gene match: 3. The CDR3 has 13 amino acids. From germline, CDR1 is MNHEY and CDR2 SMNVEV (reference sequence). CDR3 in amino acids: CASSMRGANEQFF. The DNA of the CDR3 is TGTGCCAGCAGTATGCGGGGGGCCAATGAGCAGTTCTTC.

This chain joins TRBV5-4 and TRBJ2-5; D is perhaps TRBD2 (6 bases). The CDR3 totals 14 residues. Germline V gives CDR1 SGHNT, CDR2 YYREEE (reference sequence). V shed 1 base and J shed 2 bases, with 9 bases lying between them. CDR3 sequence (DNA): TGTGCCAGCAGCTTGACGGGGGAGCAAGAGACCCAGTACTTC. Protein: CASSLTGEQETQYF.

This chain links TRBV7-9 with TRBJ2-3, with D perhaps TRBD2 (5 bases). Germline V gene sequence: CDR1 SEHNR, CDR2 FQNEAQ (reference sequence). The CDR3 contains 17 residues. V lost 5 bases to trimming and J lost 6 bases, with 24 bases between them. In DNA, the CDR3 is TGTGCCAGCAGCCCCGCCCGGTGGAGCCGGGGTAGTGATACGCAGTATTTT. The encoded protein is CASSPARWSRGSDTQYF.

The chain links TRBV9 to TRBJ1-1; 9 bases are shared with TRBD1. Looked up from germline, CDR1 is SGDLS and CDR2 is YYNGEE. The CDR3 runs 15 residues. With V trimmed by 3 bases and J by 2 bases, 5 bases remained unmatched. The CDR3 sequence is CASSDLDRGNTEAFF. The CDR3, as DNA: TGTGCCAGCAGCGACCTGGACAGGGGAAACACTGAAGCTTTCTTT.

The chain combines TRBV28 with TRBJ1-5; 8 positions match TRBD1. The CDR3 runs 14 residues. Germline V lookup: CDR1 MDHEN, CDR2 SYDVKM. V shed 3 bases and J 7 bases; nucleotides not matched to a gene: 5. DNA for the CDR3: TGTGCCAGCAGTTTGACAGGGGACTGGCAGCCCCAGCATTTT. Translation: CASSLTGDWQPQHF.

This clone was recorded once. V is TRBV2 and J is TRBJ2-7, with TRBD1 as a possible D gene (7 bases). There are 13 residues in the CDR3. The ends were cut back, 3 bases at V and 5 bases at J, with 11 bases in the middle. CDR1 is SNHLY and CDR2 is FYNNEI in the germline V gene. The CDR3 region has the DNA TGTGCCAGCAGTGACGACAGGGAGGACGAGCAGTACTTC. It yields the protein CASSDDREDEQYF. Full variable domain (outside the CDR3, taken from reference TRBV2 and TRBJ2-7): EPEVTQTPSHQVTQMGQEVILRCVPISNHLYFYWYRQILGQKVEFLVSFYNNEISEKSEIFDDQFSVERPDGSNFTLKIRSTKLEDSAMYFCASSDDREDEQYFGPGTRLTVT.

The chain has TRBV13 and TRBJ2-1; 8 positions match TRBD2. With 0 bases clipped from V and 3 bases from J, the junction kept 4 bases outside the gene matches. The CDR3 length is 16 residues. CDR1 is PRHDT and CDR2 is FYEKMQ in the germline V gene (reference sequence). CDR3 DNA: TGTGCCAGCAGCTTAGGGGCCCTAGCGGGCTACAATGAGCAGTTCTTC. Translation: CASSLGALAGYNEQFF.

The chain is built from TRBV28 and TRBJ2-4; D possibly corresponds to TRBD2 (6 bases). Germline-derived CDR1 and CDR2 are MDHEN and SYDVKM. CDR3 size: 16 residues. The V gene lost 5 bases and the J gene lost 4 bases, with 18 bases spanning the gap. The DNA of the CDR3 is TGTGCCAGCAGTGAGGCTGTCCGGGGGTCAAAAAACATTCAGTACTTC. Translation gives CASSEAVRGSKNIQYF.

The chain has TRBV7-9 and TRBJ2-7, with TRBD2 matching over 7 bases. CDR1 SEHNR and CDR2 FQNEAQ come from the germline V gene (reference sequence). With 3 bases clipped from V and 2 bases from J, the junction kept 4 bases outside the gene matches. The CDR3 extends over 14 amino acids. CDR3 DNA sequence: TGTGCCAGCAGCTTCGGTGGGGGGGCCTACGAGCAGTACTTC. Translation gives CASSFGGGAYEQYF.

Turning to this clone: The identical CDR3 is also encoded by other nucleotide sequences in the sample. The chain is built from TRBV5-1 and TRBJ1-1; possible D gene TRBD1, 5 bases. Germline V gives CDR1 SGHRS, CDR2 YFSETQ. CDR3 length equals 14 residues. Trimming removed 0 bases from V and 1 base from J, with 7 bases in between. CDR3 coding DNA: TGCGCCAGCAGCTTGGTCGGGGGGAACACTGAAGCTTTCTTT. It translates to CASSLVGGNTEAFF.

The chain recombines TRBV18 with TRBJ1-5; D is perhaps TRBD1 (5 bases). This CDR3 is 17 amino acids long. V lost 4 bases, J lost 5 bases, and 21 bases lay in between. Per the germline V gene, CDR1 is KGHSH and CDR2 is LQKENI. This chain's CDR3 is CASSQSRGGMKHQPQHF. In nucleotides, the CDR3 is TGTGCCAGCTCACAAAGCCGGGGGGGAATGAAGCATCAGCCCCAGCATTTT.

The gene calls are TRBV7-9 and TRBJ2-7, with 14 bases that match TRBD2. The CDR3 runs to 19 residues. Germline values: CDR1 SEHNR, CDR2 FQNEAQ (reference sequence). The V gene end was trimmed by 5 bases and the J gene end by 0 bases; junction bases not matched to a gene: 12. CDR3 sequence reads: CASSPRAGTSGSFSYEQYF. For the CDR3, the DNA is TGTGCCAGCAGCCCCCGGGCAGGGACTAGCGGGAGTTTCTCCTACGAGCAGTACTTC.

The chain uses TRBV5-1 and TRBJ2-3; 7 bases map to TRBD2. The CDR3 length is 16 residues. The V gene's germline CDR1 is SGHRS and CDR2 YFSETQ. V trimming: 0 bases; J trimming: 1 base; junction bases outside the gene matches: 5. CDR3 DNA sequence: TGCGCCAGCAGCTTGGGTGGAGGGAGGGGCACAGATACGCAGTATTTT. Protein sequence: CASSLGGGRGTDTQYF.

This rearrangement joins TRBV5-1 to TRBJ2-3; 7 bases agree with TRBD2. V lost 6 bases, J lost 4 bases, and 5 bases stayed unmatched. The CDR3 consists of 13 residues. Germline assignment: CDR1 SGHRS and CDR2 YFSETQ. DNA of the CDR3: TGCGCCAGCACCTCGGGGGGAGCAGATACGCAGTATTTT. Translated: CASTSGGADTQYF.